These 29 T cell receptor beta chains came from one sample sequenced in a study of blood T cell repertoires in COVID-19. Clones were read by immunoSEQ multiplex PCR, and TCRdb kept only the in-frame ones, dropping some. The data contain under 150,000 clones, roughly 90% of them singletons. Sequencing input: peripheral blood. These receptors were taken from a man in his sixties or seventies with active COVID-19.

The genes are TRBV27 and TRBJ2-7, with 11 bases fitting TRBD2. Germline-derived CDR1 and CDR2 are MNHEY and SMNVEV (reference sequence). The CDR3 covers 14 residues. Losses at the gene ends were 4 bases for V and 4 bases for J; bases not matched to a gene: 3. For the CDR3, the DNA is TGTGCCAGCAGTTGGGGACTAGCGGATTACGAGCAGTACTTC. Translation: CASSWGLADYEQYF.

This clone was seen just once. The chain combines TRBV24-1 with TRBJ2-2, with a possible D match to TRBD2 (6 bases). Germline-derived CDR1 and CDR2 are KGHDR and SFDVKD. V shed 4 bases and J shed 6 bases, with 17 bases lying between them. This CDR3 is built from 16 residues. CDR3 nucleotide sequence: TGTGCCACCAGTGAGGGCAGGACTACGGTAGCCGGGGAGCTGTTTTTT. Protein: CATSEGRTTVAGELFF.

The chain carries TRBV10-1 and TRBJ2-7; 12 bases are shared with TRBD2. J lost 6 bases, V lost 4 bases, and 7 bases had no gene match. Per the germline V gene, CDR1 is WNHNN and CDR2 is SYGVQD (reference sequence). This CDR3 region has 15 residues. The CDR3 loop is CASSVLAGGPSEQYF. The CDR3 DNA follows: TGCGCCAGCAGTGTCCTAGCGGGAGGGCCTTCCGAGCAGTACTTC.

This chain joins TRBV11-2 and TRBJ2-1; 9 bases fit TRBD2. This CDR3 contains 16 residues. Germline values: CDR1 SGHAT, CDR2 FQNNGV. J was trimmed by 9 bases and V by 4 bases; bases with no gene match: 13. CDR3 DNA: TGTGCCAGCAGCTCCCCCGTGGGCGGGAGGGTTGGTGAGCAGTTCTTC. This sequence encodes CASSSPVGGRVGEQFF. Supplemented by reference TRBV11-2 and TRBJ2-1, the full variable domain reads EAGVAQSPRYKIIEKRQSVAFWCNPISGHATLYWYQQILGQGPKLLIQFQNNGVVDDSQLPKDRFSAERLKGVDSTLKIQPAKLEDSAVYLCASSSPVGGRVGEQFFGPGTRLTVL.

The rearrangement joins TRBV28 to TRBJ2-2; D possibly corresponds to TRBD1 (5 bases). The CDR3 loop spans 12 amino acids. Trimming shortened V by 5 bases and J by 7 bases, and 8 bases separated the two germline ends. Germline CDR1 reads MDHEN; CDR2 reads SYDVKM. Here the CDR3 reads CASSGAFGELFF. The CDR3 nucleotides are TGTGCCAGCAGTGGGGCGTTCGGGGAGCTGTTTTTT. Drawing the rest from reference TRBV28 and TRBJ2-2, the complete variable domain is DVKVTQSSRYLVKRTGEKVFLECVQDMDHENMFWYRQDPGLGLRLIYFSYDVKMKEKGDIPEGYSVSREKKERFSLILESASTNQTSMYLCASSGAFGELFFGEGSRLTVL.

J is TRBJ2-7 and V is TRBV19; D may be TRBD1 (7 bases). This CDR3 spans 14 amino acids. V was clipped by 5 bases and J by 3 bases, with 14 bases between them. CDR1 and CDR2 from the germline V gene are LNHDA and SQIVND (reference sequence). CDR3 region: CASSPRDSFYEQYF. For the CDR3, the DNA is TGTGCCAGTAGTCCGCGGGACAGCTTCTACGAGCAGTACTTC.

The rearrangement joins TRBV27 to TRBJ1-2; D possibly corresponds to TRBD1 (5 bases). This CDR3 comprises 14 residues. CDR1 MNHEY and CDR2 SMNVEV come from the germline V gene (reference sequence). The V end was cut by 0 bases, the J end by 7 bases, with 12 bases between. Here the CDR3 reads CASSLSGGSSGYTF. Here the CDR3 DNA reads TGTGCCAGCAGTTTATCGGGGGGATCGTCTGGCTACACCTTC.

The J gene is TRBJ2-1, the V gene TRBV19, with 9 bases fitting TRBD2. The germline CDR1 and CDR2 sequences are LNHDA and SQIVND (reference sequence). This CDR3 contains 16 residues. V lost 5 bases and J lost 0; bases outside the gene matches: 5. CDR3 nucleotide sequence: TGTGCCAGTAGTGGACTAGCGCTGAGCTCCTACAATGAGCAGTTCTTC. As protein: CASSGLALSSYNEQFF.

The J gene is TRBJ2-3, the V gene TRBV28; 12 bases map to TRBD2. The CDR3 is made up of 16 amino acids. J lost 8 bases, V lost 5 bases, and 11 bases had no gene match. The germline gives CDR1 MDHEN, CDR2 SYDVKM. CDR3 region: CASSPSGTSGPRTQYF. The CDR3 DNA reads TGTGCCAGCAGTCCGTCAGGGACTAGCGGGCCCCGTACGCAGTATTTT.

This sequence joins TRBV19 and TRBJ2-5, with D possibly TRBD2 on 6 matching bases. The CDR3 spans 12 residues. The V and J ends lost 9 bases and 3 bases respectively, with 11 bases between them. CDR1 is LNHDA, CDR2 SQIVND, per germline (reference sequence). CDR3 sequence (DNA): TGTGCCAGGGGGAGGCGGAAAGAGACCCAGTACTTC. Protein product: CARGRRKETQYF. The whole variable domain, remainder taken from reference TRBV19 and TRBJ2-5, is DGGITQSPKYLFRKEGQNVTLSCEQNLNHDAMYWYRQDPGQGLRLIYYSQIVNDFQKGDIAEGYSVSREKKESFPLTVTSAQKNPTAFYLCARGRRKETQYFGPGTRLLVL.

This rearrangement joins TRBV28 to TRBJ2-7; D is ambiguous. CDR3 length: 16 residues. V lost 5 bases and J 4 bases, leaving 21 bases between the germline ends. The germline V gene encodes CDR1 MDHEN and CDR2 SYDVKM. CDR3 nucleotide sequence: TGTGCCAGCAGTCCCTTAGTTGGGTCTCGAGGTTACGAGCAGTACTTC. Its translation: CASSPLVGSRGYEQYF. Full variable domain (missing parts from reference TRBV28 and TRBJ2-7): DVKVTQSSRYLVKRTGEKVFLECVQDMDHENMFWYRQDPGLGLRLIYFSYDVKMKEKGDIPEGYSVSREKKERFSLILESASTNQTSMYLCASSPLVGSRGYEQYFGPGTRLTVT.

The chain links TRBV9 to TRBJ2-1; D is perhaps TRBD2 (5 bases). V lost 2 bases to trimming and J lost 3 bases, with 12 bases between them. Germline V CDR1 and CDR2: SGDLS, YYNGEE. The CDR3 spans 15 residues. The CDR3 nucleotides read TGTGCCAGCAGCGTCAGCGGTTGGTACTACAATGAGCAGTTCTTC. This translates into CASSVSGWYYNEQFF. The full variable domain, its missing parts supplied by reference TRBV9 and TRBJ2-1, is DSGVTQTPKHLITATGQRVTLRCSPRSGDLSVYWYQQSLDQGLQFLIQYYNGEERAKGNILERFSAQQFPDLHSELNLSSLELGDSALYFCASSVSGWYYNEQFFGPGTRLTVL.

The V call is TRBV5-1, the J call TRBJ2-1; TRBD2 agrees at 7 bases. Germline-derived CDR1 and CDR2 are SGHRS and YFSETQ. V lost 0 bases to trimming and J lost 3 bases; unmatched junction nucleotides: 6. This CDR3 region has 16 residues. This CDR3 is CASSLGAASGYNEQFF. CDR3 DNA: TGCGCCAGCAGCTTGGGGGCCGCTAGCGGCTACAATGAGCAGTTCTTC.

The CDR3 DNA reads as TGTGCCAGCAGTGCAGGGTATGGCTACACCTTC. Amino acid sequence: CASSAGYGYTF. V usage is TRBV27 and J usage is TRBJ1-2; possibly TRBD1 for D (5 bases). Germline V CDR1 and CDR2: MNHEY, SMNVEV (reference sequence). Trimming cost V 5 bases and J 5 bases, with 6 bases left between them. The CDR3 totals 11 residues.

This CDR3 is CASSGDRNTEAFF. The CDR3 DNA follows: TGTGCCAGCAGTGGGGACAGAAACACTGAAGCTTTCTTT. The rearrangement uses TRBV2 and TRBJ1-1, with 7 bases identical to TRBD1. J was trimmed by 2 bases and V by 4 bases; bases with no gene match: 1. The CDR3 sequence is 13 residues long. The V gene's germline CDR1 is SNHLY and CDR2 FYNNEI.

This clone was seen more than once but under ten times. The rearrangement joins TRBV4-1 to TRBJ1-6; D is unresolved. V dropped 5 bases and J dropped 1 base, with 15 bases sitting between them. Per the germline V gene, CDR1 is MGHRA and CDR2 is YSYEKL. This CDR3 comprises 17 residues. The CDR3 nucleotides read TGCGCCAGCAGCTCAAGCCAGCGGACGTCCTATAATTCACCCCTCCACTTT. Protein sequence: CASSSSQRTSYNSPLHF.

The chain recombines TRBV7-6 with TRBJ2-1; 12 bases match TRBD2. This CDR3 comprises 19 residues. J gave up 0 bases and V 0 bases, and 6 bases lay outside the gene matches. CDR1 and CDR2 (germline): SGHVS, FNYEAQ. CDR3 loop: CASSLAASGRASSYNEQFF. CDR3 coding DNA: TGTGCCAGCAGCTTAGCGGCTAGCGGGAGGGCGAGCTCCTACAATGAGCAGTTCTTC.

The chain recombines TRBV5-1 with TRBJ2-7; D perhaps matches TRBD2 (6 bases). The CDR3 contains 15 residues. V lost 0 bases to trimming and J lost 0 bases, with 10 bases between them. The V gene's germline CDR1 is SGHRS and CDR2 YFSETQ. Here the CDR3 reads CASSLVGGSSYEQYF. For the CDR3, the DNA is TGCGCCAGCAGCTTGGTTGGGGGGAGCTCCTACGAGCAGTACTTC.

The chain has TRBV29-1 and TRBJ2-1; no clear D. The CDR3 has 14 residues. Germline V CDR1 and CDR2: SQVTM, ANQGSEA. Trimming stripped 3 bases from V and 0 bases from J, with 9 bases between. The CDR3 bases are TGCAGCGTTGAGAGCCGCGACTCCTACAATGAGCAGTTCTTC. Translating it yields CSVESRDSYNEQFF.

The rearrangement joins TRBV5-1 to TRBJ2-5, with 9 positions matching TRBD1. The CDR3 spans 16 residues. J was trimmed by 7 bases and V by 1 base; bases with no gene match: 11. CDR1 and CDR2 from the germline V gene are SGHRS and YFSETQ. The CDR3 spells CASSLLEGQGGGTQYF. In DNA form, the CDR3 reads TGCGCCAGCAGCTTGTTGGAGGGACAGGGCGGAGGGACCCAGTACTTC.

V and J are TRBV5-4 and TRBJ2-7; D not resolved. The CDR3 is 12 residues long. V lost 1 base and J 6 bases, leaving 8 bases between the germline ends. The germline V gene has CDR1 SGHNT and CDR2 YYREEE (reference sequence). The CDR3 region is CASSLRGSEQYF. CDR3 nucleotides: TGTGCCAGCAGCTTGCGCGGTTCCGAGCAGTACTTC.

This clone appeared once. The V and J genes are TRBV27 and TRBJ1-5; TRBD1 agrees at 9 bases. After removal of 5 bases from V and 6 bases from J, the junction contained 8 bases not matched to a gene. The CDR3 is 15 amino acids. Per germline, CDR1 MNHEY and CDR2 SMNVEV (reference sequence). This CDR3 reads CASSGGDRDGQPQHF. In DNA, the CDR3 is TGTGCCAGCAGTGGTGGGGACAGGGACGGTCAGCCCCAGCATTTT.

The CDR3 is CATSRDSYNSPLHF. The DNA of the CDR3 is TGTGCCACCAGCAGAGATTCGTATAATTCACCCCTCCACTTT. This chain connects TRBV15 to TRBJ1-6; unclear D gene. The CDR3 spans 14 residues. V lost 0 bases and J 4 bases, leaving 4 bases between the germline ends. Germline CDR1 reads LNHNV; CDR2 reads YYDKDF (reference sequence).

This clone has just a few counts. CDR3 amino acids: CASSPDREYEQYF. CDR3 bases: TGTGCCAGCAGTCCCGACAGGGAATACGAGCAGTACTTC. The rearrangement links TRBV25-1 to TRBJ2-7; 7 bases align to TRBD1. Germline CDR1 is MGHDK and CDR2 is SYGVNS. The CDR3 runs 13 residues. J lost 4 bases, V lost 5 bases, and 5 bases had no gene match.

The J gene is TRBJ2-2, the V gene TRBV3-1 (or the pseudogene TRBV3-2), with 8 bases fitting TRBD1. Trimming at V came to 3 bases and at J to 7 bases, leaving 7 bases not matched to a gene. The CDR3 length is 15 residues. Germline V gene data show CDR1 as LGHDT and CDR2 as YNNKEL (reference sequence). The CDR3 is CASSHPGGEGGELFF. CDR3 sequence (DNA): TGTGCCAGCAGCCATCCAGGGGGCGAGGGCGGGGAGCTGTTTTTT.

This clone showed up just once. This sequence joins TRBV25-1 and TRBJ1-1; no clear D gene. Trimming left V 6 bases short and J 0 bases short, with 14 bases between. The CDR3 has 15 residues. Germline CDR1 is MGHDK and CDR2 is SYGVNS. Here the CDR3 reads CASSRLGSVNTEAFF. The CDR3 DNA sequence: TGTGCCAGCAGCAGACTAGGGTCCGTGAACACTGAAGCTTTCTTT.

This clone was picked up a small number of times. The chain joins TRBV4-3 to TRBJ1-1; 8 nucleotides line up with TRBD1. J lost 1 base, V lost 4 bases, and 5 bases had no gene match. This CDR3 spans 15 amino acids. From germline, CDR1 is LGHNA and CDR2 YSLEER. CDR3 loop: CASSRSGTGNTEAFF. The CDR3 DNA is TGCGCCAGCAGCCGCTCCGGGACAGGGAACACTGAAGCTTTCTTT.

The rearrangement uses TRBV4-3 and TRBJ2-3, with 14 bases matching TRBD2. The germline V gene has CDR1 LGHNA and CDR2 YSLEER. With V trimmed by 3 bases and J by 5 bases, 1 base remained unmatched. The CDR3 loop spans 15 amino acids. The CDR3 loop is CASSQGLAGEDTQYF. CDR3 coding DNA: TGCGCCAGCAGCCAGGGACTAGCGGGAGAAGATACGCAGTATTTT.

This chain uses TRBV18 with TRBJ1-1; D is perhaps TRBD1 (6 bases). Germline V lookup: CDR1 KGHSH, CDR2 LQKENI. CDR3 length equals 13 residues. Trimming removed 8 bases at V and 1 base at J, with 11 bases between. The DNA of the CDR3 is TGTGCCAGCCGAGGGGGTCAGAACACTGAAGCTTTCTTT. It encodes CASRGGQNTEAFF.